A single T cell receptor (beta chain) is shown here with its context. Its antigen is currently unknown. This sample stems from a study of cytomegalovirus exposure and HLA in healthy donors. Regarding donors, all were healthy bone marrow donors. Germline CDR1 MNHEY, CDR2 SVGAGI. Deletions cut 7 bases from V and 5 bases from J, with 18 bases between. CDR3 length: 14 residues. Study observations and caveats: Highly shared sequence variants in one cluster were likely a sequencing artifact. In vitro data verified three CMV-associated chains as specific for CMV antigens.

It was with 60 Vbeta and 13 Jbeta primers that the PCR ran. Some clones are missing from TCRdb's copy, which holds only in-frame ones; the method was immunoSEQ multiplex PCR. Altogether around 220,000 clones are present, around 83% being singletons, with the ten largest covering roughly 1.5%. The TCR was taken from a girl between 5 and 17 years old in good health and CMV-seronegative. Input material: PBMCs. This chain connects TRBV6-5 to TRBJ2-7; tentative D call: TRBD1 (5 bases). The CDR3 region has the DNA TGTGCCAGCACCGGACCCCACACCAGGGACGAGCAGTACTTC. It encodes CASTGPHTRDEQYF.